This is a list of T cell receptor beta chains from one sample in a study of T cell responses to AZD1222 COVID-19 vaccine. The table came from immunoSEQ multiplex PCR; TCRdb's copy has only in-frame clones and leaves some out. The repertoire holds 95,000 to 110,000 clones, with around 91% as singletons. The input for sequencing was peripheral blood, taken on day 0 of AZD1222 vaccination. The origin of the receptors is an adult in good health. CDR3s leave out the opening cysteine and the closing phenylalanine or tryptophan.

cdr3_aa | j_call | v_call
ASTDTLQETQY | TRBJ2-5 | TRBV27
ASSTLARGELF | TRBJ2-2 | TRBV19
ASSLSTGLGRQPQH | TRBJ1-5 | TRBV27
ASSLRWGATYNEQF | TRBJ2-1 | TRBV4-1
ASSRADNRGEQF | TRBJ2-1 | TRBV4-3
ASSPRTGGTYEQY | TRBJ2-7 | TRBV7-2
ASSPLGQAGELF | TRBJ2-2 | TRBV18
ASSQYGTGGAGMSAEAF | TRBJ1-1 | TRBV4-3
ASSPGTTADTQY | TRBJ2-3 | TRBV5-5
ASSFLGQQANYGYT | TRBJ1-2 | TRBV5-4
ASSKISGETFGSGANVLT | TRBJ2-6 | TRBV21-1
ASSWSTQGNEQF | TRBJ2-1 | TRBV7-8
ASSPGQGMGQPQH | TRBJ1-5 | TRBV18
ASSVGIGGFTDTQY | TRBJ2-3 | TRBV9
ASSLSTGSSYEQY | TRBJ2-7 | TRBV7-8
ASSLSTGILSYEQY | TRBJ2-7 | TRBV7-8
ASSYGRVATGELF | TRBJ2-2 | TRBV6-5
ASSYSTGKNEQF | TRBJ2-1 | TRBV6-2/TRBV6-3
ASSRELQNTGELF | TRBJ2-2 | TRBV18